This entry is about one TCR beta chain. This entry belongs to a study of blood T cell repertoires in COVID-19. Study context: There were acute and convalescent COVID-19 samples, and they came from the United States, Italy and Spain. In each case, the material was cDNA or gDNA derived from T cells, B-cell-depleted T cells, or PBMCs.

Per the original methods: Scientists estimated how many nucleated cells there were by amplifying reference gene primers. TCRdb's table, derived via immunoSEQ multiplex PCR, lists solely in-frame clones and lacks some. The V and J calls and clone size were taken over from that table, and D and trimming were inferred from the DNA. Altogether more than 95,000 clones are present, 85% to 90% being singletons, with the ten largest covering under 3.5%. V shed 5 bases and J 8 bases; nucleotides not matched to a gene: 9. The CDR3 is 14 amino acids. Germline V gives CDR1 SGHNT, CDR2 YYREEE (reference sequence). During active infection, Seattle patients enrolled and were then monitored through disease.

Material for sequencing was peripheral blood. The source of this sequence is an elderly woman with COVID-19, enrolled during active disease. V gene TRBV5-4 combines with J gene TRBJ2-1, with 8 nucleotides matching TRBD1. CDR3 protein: CASSRTGNIDEQFF. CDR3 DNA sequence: TGTGCCAGCAGTCGGACAGGGAACATCGATGAGCAGTTCTTC.